The subject of this entry is one T cell receptor (beta chain). Its target is unknown. Germline CDR1 is DFQATT and CDR2 is SNEGSKA (reference sequence). The CDR3 sequence is 11 residues long. The germline V and J ends were trimmed by 7 bases and 1 base, with 4 bases remaining between them. Investigators reverse transcribed all isolated RNA, so they sequenced expressed TCRB transcripts. Some clones are missing from TCRdb's copy, which holds only in-frame ones; the method was immunoSEQ multiplex PCR. Among under 550,000 clones listed, approximately 10% were seen once. This record comes from a study of beta chain features in type 1 diabetes. Study findings and constraints: Patients' naive, central memory and regulatory TCRB repertoires appeared more alike than those of healthy donors.

CD45RO/CCR7/CD25/CD127/CD95/CD27 sorting isolated CD4+ naive, central memory, regulatory and stem cell-like memory cells. The sequencing input was naive CD4+ T cells from blood. The chain is built from TRBV20-1 and TRBJ2-2; D gene ambiguous. The clonotype originates from a woman aged 18-30 years in good health. In DNA form, the CDR3 reads TGCAGTGTAGGGAACACCGGGGAGCTGTTTTTT. Protein product: CSVGNTGELFF.